This TCR beta chain stems from a study of T-cell memory formation after mild COVID-19. In the study overall: There were largely donor-specific TCR clusters.

V was shortened by 3 bases and J by 2 bases, with 10 bases between the two germline ends. The V gene's germline CDR1 is KGHDR and CDR2 SFDVKD. The length of the CDR3 is 15 residues. Broader study findings: Cross-reactive memory seemingly joined, as some responding clones were found in pre-infection memory. Mainly in CM and EM were contracting CD4+ clones; CD8+ were in EMRA.

5'RACE with constant-segment primers built TCRalpha and TCRbeta cDNA libraries with UMIs. Using its own MiXCR run on the 5' RACE reads, TCRdb lists one record per CDR3 protein. The table shows about 110,000 distinct CDR3 sequences, with about an eighth occurring only once. This clonotype appeared a few times. What it recognizes is unknown. The sample consisted of PBMCs or a T cell subset sorted from them (not recorded which). The V and J genes are TRBV24-1 and TRBJ2-1; unclear D gene. This receptor was taken from an adult woman who had mild COVID-19 (a few samples of this study predate the infection). Cell type and time point are not known. As DNA, the CDR3 is TGTGCCACCAGTGATAGAAGCGCCGCCTACAATGAGCAGTTCTTC. This codes for CATSDRSAAYNEQFF.